This entry lists 18 T cell receptor beta chains sequenced from one sample in a study of blood T cell repertoires in COVID-19. Data came from immunoSEQ multiplex PCR; TCRdb stores just in-frame clones and leaves some out. The repertoire holds some 460,000 clones, with roughly 91% as singletons. The specimen sequenced was peripheral blood. The receptors originated from a woman under 40 with acute or convalescent COVID-19.

The rearrangement joins TRBV12-3 or TRBV12-4 to TRBJ1-1; tentative D call: TRBD1 (6 bases). Between the trimmed V and J ends, which lost 5 bases and 8 bases, there was a span of 15 bases. The CDR3 consists of 13 residues. CDR3 sequence (DNA): TGTGCCAGCAGTCCTGGACAGCCGGTAGAAGCTTTCTTT. This translates into CASSPGQPVEAFF.

The V and J genes are TRBV7-2 and TRBJ2-7; 8 nucleotides agree with TRBD1. J was trimmed by 6 bases and V by 5 bases; bases with no gene match: 6. The germline V gene has CDR1 SGHTA and CDR2 FQGNSA. The CDR3 length is 13 residues. The chain's CDR3 is CASSVDRGSEQYF. DNA of the CDR3: TGTGCCAGCAGCGTAGACAGGGGTTCCGAGCAGTACTTC.

The chain links TRBV7-2 to TRBJ2-2; a weak D match, TRBD1 (5 bases). V shed 1 base and J shed 4 bases, with 16 bases lying between them. Looked up from germline, CDR1 is SGHTA and CDR2 is FQGNSA. The CDR3 runs 17 residues. CDR3 in amino acids: CASSLDPGSKGTGELFF. In DNA, the CDR3 is TGTGCCAGCAGCTTAGATCCAGGGTCAAAAGGCACCGGGGAGCTGTTTTTT.

This clone was seen a handful of times. The chain couples TRBV7-3 to TRBJ2-1, with 12 bases matching TRBD1. V gave up 1 base and J gave up 9 bases; unmatched junction bases: 4. Germline values: CDR1 SGHTA, CDR2 FQGTGA. The CDR3 has 15 amino acids. The DNA for the CDR3 is TGTGCCAGCAGCTTAATGGGACAGGGGGCGACTGAGCAGTTCTTC. Translation: CASSLMGQGATEQFF.

Only one count was recorded for this clone. V usage is TRBV3-1 (or the pseudogene TRBV3-2) and J usage is TRBJ2-5; the match to TRBD2 covers 8 bases. CDR1 is LGHDT and CDR2 is YNNKEL in the germline V gene (reference sequence). Trimming cost V 4 bases and J 3 bases; bases outside gene matches: 4. The CDR3 loop spans 14 amino acids. The chain's CDR3 is CASSRLLAEETQYF. In DNA form, the CDR3 reads TGTGCCAGCAGCCGCTTACTAGCGGAAGAGACCCAGTACTTC.

The chain uses TRBV28 and TRBJ1-5; TRBD1 agrees at 7 bases. The V segment lost 4 bases and the J segment 7 bases; nucleotides outside the gene matches: 10. CDR1 and CDR2 from the germline V gene are MDHEN and SYDVKM. The CDR3 has 15 residues. The CDR3 spells CASSSPDRVRQPQHF. CDR3 nucleotide sequence: TGTGCCAGCAGTTCCCCCGACAGGGTCAGGCAGCCCCAGCATTTT.

The chain uses TRBV11-2 and TRBJ2-7; tentative D call: TRBD1 (5 bases). V shed 3 bases and J shed 3 bases, with 15 bases lying between them. This CDR3 spans 15 amino acids. Germline assignment: CDR1 SGHAT and CDR2 FQNNGV. CDR3 in DNA: TGTGCCAGCAGCTTTACCACAGGTTCCTTCTACGAGCAGTACTTC. Protein product: CASSFTTGSFYEQYF.

The chain links TRBV4-2 to TRBJ2-1, with D possibly TRBD1 on 6 matching bases. Germline CDR1 LGHNA, CDR2 YNFKEQ. The V end was cut by 0 bases, the J end by 0 bases, with 18 bases between. CDR3 length: 19 amino acids. This CDR3 is CASSQDWGPQGDSYNEQFF. The CDR3 DNA is TGTGCCAGCAGCCAAGATTGGGGGCCACAGGGTGACTCCTACAATGAGCAGTTCTTC.

The CDR3 nucleotides read TGTGCCAGCAGCCCGCTTGTAGGGGGGGGCACCTACAATGAGCAGTTCTTC. This encodes CASSPLVGGGTYNEQFF. The chain joins TRBV7-3 to TRBJ2-1, with D possibly being TRBD2 (7 bases). V was trimmed by 5 bases and J by 2 bases, leaving 19 bases between them. Germline lookup yields CDR1 SGHTA and CDR2 FQGTGA. The CDR3 totals 17 residues.

V usage is TRBV5-4 and J usage is TRBJ2-3, with a weak D call TRBD1 (5 bases). The length of the CDR3 is 15 residues. Germline CDR1 reads SGHNT; CDR2 reads YYREEE (reference sequence). The germline V and J ends were trimmed by 1 base and 0 bases, with 9 bases remaining between them. The CDR3 spells CASSLTGRSTDTQYF. CDR3 nucleotide sequence: TGTGCCAGCAGCTTGACAGGACGGAGCACAGATACGCAGTATTTT.

Comment on this clone: Other DNA sequences in this sample translate to the same CDR3. The rearrangement joins TRBV7-2 to TRBJ1-2, with D possibly matching TRBD1 (5 bases). Germline V gene sequence: CDR1 SGHTA, CDR2 FQGNSA. The CDR3 consists of 13 residues. Between the trimmed V and J ends, which lost 3 bases and 2 bases, there was a span of 7 bases. This CDR3 is CASSFGGNYGYTF. The CDR3 DNA sequence: TGTGCCAGCAGCTTCGGGGGAAACTATGGCTACACCTTC.

The J gene is TRBJ1-5, the V gene TRBV19; the match to TRBD1 covers 10 bases. The V segment lost 3 bases and the J segment 4 bases; nucleotides outside the gene matches: 3. This CDR3 comprises 15 residues. Per the germline V gene, CDR1 is LNHDA and CDR2 is SQIVND (reference sequence). The DNA of the CDR3 is TGTGCCAGTAGTATGGGGGACAGGGGAAATCAGCCCCAGCATTTT. Translating gives CASSMGDRGNQPQHF.

V usage is TRBV2 and J usage is TRBJ2-1; 12 positions match TRBD2. The V gene's germline CDR1 is SNHLY and CDR2 FYNNEI. This CDR3 contains 14 residues. V was pared by 6 bases and J by 10 bases, with 7 bases of the junction left unmatched. The CDR3 DNA follows: TGTGCCAGCAGGGCTGGACTAGCGGGGAAAGAGCAGTTCTTC. Encoded protein: CASRAGLAGKEQFF. The entire variable domain, with the rest obtained from reference TRBV2 and TRBJ2-1, is as follows: EPEVTQTPSHQVTQMGQEVILRCVPISNHLYFYWYRQILGQKVEFLVSFYNNEISEKSEIFDDQFSVERPDGSNFTLKIRSTKLEDSAMYFCASRAGLAGKEQFFGPGTRLTVL.

The chain has TRBV27 and TRBJ2-7; 9 bases fit TRBD2. Germline-derived CDR1 and CDR2 are MNHEY and SMNVEV (reference sequence). The trim removed 5 bases at V and 2 bases at J, leaving 7 bases unmatched. CDR3 length: 15 residues. CDR3 bases: TGTGCCAGCAGTCTTGAAGCGGGGGGAGCCTACGAGCAGTACTTC. It encodes CASSLEAGGAYEQYF.

The rearrangement joins TRBV19 to TRBJ1-5; the D is unclear. Deletions cut 0 bases from V and 9 bases from J, with 12 bases between. The CDR3 consists of 14 residues. Germline V gene lookup returns CDR1 LNHDA and CDR2 SQIVND (reference sequence). Here the CDR3 DNA reads TGTGCCAGTAGTATAGAAGGACTAGGAACGCCCCAGCATTTT. This gives the protein CASSIEGLGTPQHF. Full variable domain (remainder filled in from reference TRBV19 and TRBJ1-5): DGGITQSPKYLFRKEGQNVTLSCEQNLNHDAMYWYRQDPGQGLRLIYYSQIVNDFQKGDIAEGYSVSREKKESFPLTVTSAQKNPTAFYLCASSIEGLGTPQHFGDGTRLSIL.

This clone occurred once. V is TRBV6-2 or TRBV6-3 and J is TRBJ2-5; D gene uncertain. V was trimmed by 6 bases and J by 5 bases, leaving 7 bases between them. The CDR3 spans 11 residues. Looked up from germline, CDR1 is MNHEY and CDR2 is SVGEGT. The CDR3 sequence: CASSPLETQYF. The CDR3 coding sequence is TGTGCCAGCAGCCCTCTTGAGACCCAGTACTTC.

The chain is built from TRBV19 and TRBJ1-1; D may be TRBD1 (5 bases). CDR1 is LNHDA, CDR2 SQIVND, per germline (reference sequence). The CDR3 runs 14 residues. Trimming took off 9 bases at V and 6 bases at J, with 20 bases between the two ends. The CDR3 DNA follows: TGTGCCAGACACTTACAGGTACCCGACCCTGAAGCTTTCTTT. Its translation: CARHLQVPDPEAFF. Combining the CDR3 with reference TRBV19 and TRBJ1-1 gives the whole variable domain DGGITQSPKYLFRKEGQNVTLSCEQNLNHDAMYWYRQDPGQGLRLIYYSQIVNDFQKGDIAEGYSVSREKKESFPLTVTSAQKNPTAFYLCARHLQVPDPEAFFGQGTRLTVV.

This clone has just a few counts. This chain links TRBV10-3 with TRBJ2-3; 14 bases are a match to TRBD2. CDR3 length: 16 amino acids. V dropped 5 bases and J dropped 6; count of bases not matched to a gene: 7. Germline CDR1 reads ENHRY; CDR2 reads SYGVKD. CDR3 region: CAISPGLAGVGDTQYF. The CDR3 bases are TGTGCCATCAGTCCGGGACTAGCGGGGGTGGGGGATACGCAGTATTTT.